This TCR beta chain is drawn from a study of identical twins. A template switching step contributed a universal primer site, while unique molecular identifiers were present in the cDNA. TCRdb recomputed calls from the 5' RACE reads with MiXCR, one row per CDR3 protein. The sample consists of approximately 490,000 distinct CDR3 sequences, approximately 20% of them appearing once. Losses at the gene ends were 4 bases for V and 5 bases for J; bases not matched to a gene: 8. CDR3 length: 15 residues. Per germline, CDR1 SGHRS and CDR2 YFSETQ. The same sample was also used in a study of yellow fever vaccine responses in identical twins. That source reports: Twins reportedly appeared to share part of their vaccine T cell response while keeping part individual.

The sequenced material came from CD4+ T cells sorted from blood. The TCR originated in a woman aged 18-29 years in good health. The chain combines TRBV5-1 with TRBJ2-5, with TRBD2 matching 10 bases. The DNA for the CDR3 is TGCGCCAGCAGCGACCCGAGCGGGGGGGCGGAGACCCAGTACTTC. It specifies CASSDPSGGAETQYF.